This TCR beta chain was observed in a study of CD8 T cells in Susac syndrome. This CDR3 is 15 amino acids long. The junction had 4 bases not matched to a gene; V was cut back by 2 bases and J by 2 bases. Random hexamers were used to reverse transcribe the RNA input (about 0.5 to 1 ug). Across 54 Vbeta and 13 Jbeta, TCR beta CDR3 was amplified with immunoSEQ multiplex PCR. TCRdb used MiXCR to reprocess the immunoSEQ multiplex PCR reads, holding one entry per CDR3 protein. Altogether 90,000 to 150,000 distinct CDR3 sequences are present, 94% being singletons, with the ten largest covering 0.095% to 0.1%. From blood CD8+ and CD4+ T cells, TCR beta sequences were generated.

This sequence originates from a human donor in good health. The chain couples TRBV23-1 to TRBJ2-5; 8 positions match TRBD1. TRBV23-1 is noted as an ORF with a role that remains uncertain. Material: CD4+ T cells from PBMCs. The DNA for the CDR3 is TGCGCCAGCAGTCAACGGACAGGGCATCAAGAGACCCAGTACTTC. As protein: CASSQRTGHQETQYF.